These 6 T cell receptor beta chains originate from one sample sequenced in a study of shared clonotypes between healthy human individuals. Assay: immunoSEQ multiplex PCR; the TCRdb copy retains only in-frame clones and omits some. The sample lists some 2 million clones, about 95% occurring once. Positive CCR7 selection of CD45RO-negative cells yielded the naive CD8 cells, and terminally differentiated effector memory CD45RA+ cells were excluded. The source material was naive CD8+ T cells sorted from blood. The receptors come from a man between 18 and 29 years old in good health.

This rearrangement joins TRBV27 to TRBJ1-1, with a tentative D call TRBD1 (5 bases). Germline V gene data show CDR1 as MNHEY and CDR2 as SMNVEV (reference sequence). Trimming removed 3 bases from V and 0 bases from J, with 8 bases in between. CDR3 length: 14 amino acids. DNA of the CDR3: TGTGCCAGCAGTTTCCAGGGCCTGAACACTGAAGCTTTCTTT. Its protein is CASSFQGLNTEAFF.

The CDR3 coding sequence is TGTGCCAGCAGACCGGGACTGATGATAGTCGGATTTAACTATGGCTACACCTTC. Encoded protein: CASRPGLMIVGFNYGYTF. The V call is TRBV28, the J call TRBJ1-2, with a weak D call TRBD1 (5 bases). The CDR3 is 18 residues long. From germline, CDR1 is MDHEN and CDR2 SYDVKM. The germline V and J ends were trimmed by 6 bases and 1 base, with 24 bases remaining between them.

The chain is built from TRBV27 and TRBJ2-7; D is unclear. Trimming left V 3 bases short and J 1 base short, with 16 bases between. CDR1 is MNHEY, CDR2 SMNVEV, per germline (reference sequence). This CDR3 spans 16 amino acids. The CDR3 coding sequence is TGTGCCAGCAGTTTTGTTGGTGGCGCCTCGTCCTACGAGCAGTACTTC. It specifies CASSFVGGASSYEQYF.

The genes are TRBV5-1 and TRBJ1-3; tentatively, D is TRBD1 (5 bases). The CDR3 is 14 residues long. The germline V gene encodes CDR1 SGHRS and CDR2 YFSETQ. The V gene lost 4 bases and the J gene lost 1 base, with 9 bases spanning the gap. The CDR3 DNA follows: TGCGCCAGCAGCCCAGGGCAATCTGGAAACACCATATATTTT. The encoded protein is CASSPGQSGNTIYF.

The gene calls are TRBV4-1 and TRBJ2-5; TRBD2 matches 7 bases. The V gene end was trimmed by 4 bases and the J gene end by 3 bases; junction bases not matched to a gene: 5. Per the germline V gene, CDR1 is MGHRA and CDR2 is YSYEKL. The length of the CDR3 is 14 residues. CDR3 nucleotides: TGCGCCAGCAGCCTTGTTGCGGGGGAAGAGACCCAGTACTTC. Translating gives CASSLVAGEETQYF.

The V gene is TRBV27, the J gene TRBJ1-2, with D possibly matching TRBD1 (5 bases). Between the trimmed V and J ends, which lost 2 bases and 6 bases, there was a span of 13 bases. CDR1 MNHEY and CDR2 SMNVEV come from the germline V gene (reference sequence). This CDR3 comprises 14 residues. The CDR3 loop is CASSLIGGLDGYTF. CDR3 nucleotides: TGTGCCAGCAGTTTAATCGGGGGACTGGATGGCTACACCTTC.